The 23 T cell receptor beta chains presented below share a single source sample, sequenced in a study of CD8 T cells in ankylosing spondylitis. These receptors have no identified antigens. MiXCR, run by TCRdb on the 5' RACE reads, gives a single entry per CDR3 protein. The table shows roughly 300,000 distinct CDR3 sequences, with 7% to 9% occurring only once. Overall study findings and caveats: Typical of ankylosing spondylitis blood, it appeared, was a TCR beta motif of fewer than 10 highly homologous variants.

The specimen was blood, either unsorted or a sorted T cell fraction (not recorded which). The receptors derive from a male donor with ankylosing spondylitis.

This clonotype came up many times. This chain connects TRBV20-1 to TRBJ1-1; 8 positions agree with TRBD1. Per the germline V gene, CDR1 is DFQATT and CDR2 is SNEGSKA (reference sequence). Germline trimming cut 5 bases from V and 1 base from J; bases unmatched to any gene: 12. The CDR3 loop spans 16 amino acids. In nucleotides, the CDR3 is TGCAGTGCTCTTCTGGGAGACAGGGGATGGAACACTGAAGCTTTCTTT. Translating gives CSALLGDRGWNTEAFF.

V is TRBV4-1 and J is TRBJ2-5, with 7 nucleotides matching TRBD2. Germline CDR1 and CDR2: MGHRA and YSYEKL. V shed 4 bases, J shed 3 bases, and the junction held 8 bases outside the gene matches. This CDR3 contains 15 residues. CDR3 sequence reads: CASSPTGGTEETQYF. The CDR3 bases are TGCGCCAGCAGCCCCACCGGGGGGACTGAAGAGACCCAGTACTTC.

There are a few counts of this clonotype. CDR3 DNA sequence: TGCGCCAGCAGCCACGGTCCGAGCGGGAGGGGGGTCAATGAGCAGTTCTTC. It codes for CASSHGPSGRGVNEQFF. This chain links TRBV4-1 with TRBJ2-1, with 10 positions matching TRBD2. Germline V CDR1 and CDR2: MGHRA, YSYEKL. With 3 bases clipped from V and 6 bases from J, the junction kept 11 bases outside the gene matches. The CDR3 is 17 amino acids.

The rearrangement uses TRBV29-1 and TRBJ2-7, with D possibly being TRBD1 (5 bases). The germline V gene encodes CDR1 SQVTM and CDR2 ANQGSEA. V lost 4 bases and J 0 bases, leaving 19 bases between the germline ends. There are 16 residues in the CDR3. The CDR3: CSVGQRTARSSYEQYF. CDR3 bases: TGCAGCGTTGGACAGAGGACGGCAAGGAGCTCCTACGAGCAGTACTTC.

This clonotype came up many times. This chain connects TRBV28 to TRBJ2-7, with 7 nucleotides matching TRBD1. The trim removed 7 bases at V and 3 bases at J, leaving 6 bases unmatched. Germline loops: CDR1 MDHEN, CDR2 SYDVKM. CDR3 length equals 13 residues. The CDR3, as DNA: TGTGCCAGCACCGGGACAGAAGTCTACGAGCAGTACTTC. Amino acids: CASTGTEVYEQYF.

This clonotype occurred once. The chain uses TRBV20-1 and TRBJ1-5; D gene ambiguous. CDR3 length: 10 amino acids. Trimming stripped 6 bases from V and 9 bases from J, with 9 bases between. Per germline, CDR1 DFQATT and CDR2 SNEGSKA (reference sequence). DNA of the CDR3: TGCAGTGCCGTACAAACGCCCCAGCATTTT. It yields the protein CSAVQTPQHF.

The chain has TRBV6-6 and TRBJ1-1; 10 bases map to TRBD1. V was pared by 5 bases and J by 10 bases, with 1 base of the junction left unmatched. The germline V gene encodes CDR1 MNHNY and CDR2 SVGAGI (reference sequence). The CDR3 has 11 residues. The CDR3 DNA reads as TGTGCCAGCAGTCGGGACAGGGGAGCTTTCTTT. Translating gives CASSRDRGAFF.

This clonotype was recorded at least ten times. The chain links TRBV6-2 or TRBV6-3 to TRBJ1-1; D call uncertain. There are 15 residues in the CDR3. Trimming removed 6 bases at V and 1 base at J, with 15 bases between. CDR1 and CDR2 (germline): MNHEY, SVGEGT. The CDR3 DNA sequence: TGTGCCAGCAGACCCCTCACACCCGAGAACACTGAAGCTTTCTTT. This gives the protein CASRPLTPENTEAFF.

This clonotype was detected many times. The V gene is TRBV7-9, the J gene TRBJ1-5; D is uncertain. Germline V CDR1 and CDR2: SEHNR, FQNEAQ (reference sequence). This CDR3 has 14 amino acids. V was shortened by 5 bases and J by 4 bases, with 12 bases between the two germline ends. The CDR3 region has the DNA TGTGCCAGCAGCCATGGCGAGAGGAATCAGCCCCAGCATTTT. Translating it yields CASSHGERNQPQHF.

This clonotype appeared a few times. CDR3 sequence (DNA): TGTGCCAGCAGCGGGCAGGGGAGCCGCTACACCTTC. This codes for CASSGQGSRYTF. The rearrangement links TRBV7-8 to TRBJ1-2, with a tentative D call TRBD1 (6 bases). The germline V gene has CDR1 SGHVS and CDR2 FQNEAQ. The CDR3 runs to 12 residues. The V gene lost 5 bases and the J gene lost 9 bases, with 13 bases spanning the gap.

This clonotype turned up a few times. The chain employs TRBV18 and TRBJ2-7; TRBD1 matches at 7 bases. The CDR3 runs 15 residues. Germline CDR1 and CDR2: KGHSH and LQKENI. J was trimmed by 0 bases and V by 5 bases; bases with no gene match: 7. The chain's CDR3 is CASSGTTGNSYEQYF. The DNA for the CDR3 is TGTGCCAGCTCAGGCACGACAGGGAACTCCTACGAGCAGTACTTC.

This clonotype was observed at least ten times. V usage is TRBV4-2 and J usage is TRBJ2-7, with TRBD1 identical over 12 bases. V lost 3 bases to trimming and J lost 6 bases; unmatched junction nucleotides: 12. Germline values: CDR1 LGHNA, CDR2 YNFKEQ. This CDR3 comprises 17 residues. The CDR3 coding sequence is TGTGCCAGCAGCCAGCGGGACAGGGGGCTAGCGGGAGTCGAGCAGTACTTC. It specifies CASSQRDRGLAGVEQYF.

V and J are TRBV2 and TRBJ2-5; D may correspond to TRBD1 or TRBD2 (5 bases each). The length of the CDR3 is 11 residues. Trimming cost V 1 base and J 9 bases, with 6 bases left between them. Germline CDR1 and CDR2: SNHLY and FYNNEI. The CDR3 DNA reads TGTGCCAGCAGTGAAGTGGGGGCCCAGTACTTC. It translates to CASSEVGAQYF. The variable domain in full, completed from reference TRBV2 and TRBJ2-5, reads EPEVTQTPSHQVTQMGQEVILRCVPISNHLYFYWYRQILGQKVEFLVSFYNNEISEKSEIFDDQFSVERPDGSNFTLKIRSTKLEDSAMYFCASSEVGAQYFGPGTRLLVL.

This clonotype was seen repeatedly, ten times or more. The genes are TRBV7-2 and TRBJ1-3, with D unclear. The CDR3 is 17 residues long. Germline V gives CDR1 SGHTA, CDR2 FQGNSA. The ends were cut back, 1 base at V and 0 bases at J, with 13 bases in the middle. The CDR3 region has the DNA TGTGCCAGCAGCTTAGGCAGGTTTACCTTCTCTGGAAACACCATATATTTT. This sequence encodes CASSLGRFTFSGNTIYF.

The table lists this clonotype with many counts. The chain couples TRBV5-1 to TRBJ1-1; no reliable D call. Trimming stripped 1 base from V and 4 bases from J, with 14 bases between. Germline V lookup: CDR1 SGHRS, CDR2 YFSETQ. The CDR3 is 15 amino acids. CDR3 residues: CASSLMQSFGTEAFF. The CDR3 DNA reads as TGCGCCAGCAGCTTGATGCAGTCCTTCGGCACTGAAGCTTTCTTT.

The chain is built from TRBV28 and TRBJ2-1, with 15 nucleotides matching TRBD2. The V gene's germline CDR1 is MDHEN and CDR2 SYDVKM. The V and J ends lost 6 bases and 7 bases, in that order; junction bases with no gene match: 7. This CDR3 region has 16 residues. CDR3 sequence reads: CASRFGLAGGLNEQFF. The CDR3 nucleotides read TGTGCCAGCAGGTTCGGACTAGCGGGAGGGTTGAATGAGCAGTTCTTC.

This clonotype occurred many times. This chain joins TRBV11-3 and TRBJ1-4; a possible D gene is TRBD1 (5 bases). The CDR3 length is 14 residues. Germline CDR1 is SGHNT and CDR2 is YENEEA. V lost 5 bases and J 0 bases, leaving 7 bases between the germline ends. The CDR3 spells CASSQGATNEKLFF. The CDR3 DNA follows: TGTGCCAGCAGCCAGGGCGCAACTAATGAAAAACTGTTTTTT.

This clonotype was found a few times. The chain carries TRBV20-1 and TRBJ2-5, with D possibly called TRBD1 or TRBD2 (6 bases each). The CDR3 is 15 amino acids. Germline CDR1 is DFQATT and CDR2 is SNEGSKA (reference sequence). The germline V and J ends were trimmed by 0 bases and 2 bases, with 13 bases remaining between them. The CDR3, as DNA: TGCAGTGCTAGAGAGGAGGGTAGGGGGCAAGAGACCCAGTACTTC. It specifies CSAREEGRGQETQYF.

In this sample, this clonotype turned up a few times. The chain employs TRBV20-1 and TRBJ1-1, with 9 bases fitting TRBD1. The CDR3 spans 13 residues. J was trimmed by 4 bases and V by 5 bases; bases with no gene match: 5. Germline assignment: CDR1 DFQATT and CDR2 SNEGSKA (reference sequence). CDR3 region: CSAPGTGITEAFF. DNA of the CDR3: TGCAGTGCTCCCGGGACAGGGATCACTGAAGCTTTCTTT.

In this sample, this clonotype turned up a few times. The gene calls are TRBV4-3 and TRBJ1-3, with D possibly TRBD1 on 5 matching bases. The ends were cut back, 3 bases at V and 4 bases at J, with 13 bases in the middle. CDR1 is LGHNA and CDR2 is YSLEER in the germline V gene. The CDR3 has 15 amino acids. CDR3 sequence (DNA): TGCGCCAGCAGCCAGTCAGGGCTGTTCGGAAACACCATATATTTT. Translated: CASSQSGLFGNTIYF.

This clonotype was seen a few times. The chain recombines TRBV12-3 or TRBV12-4 with TRBJ2-1; 8 nucleotides agree with TRBD2. With V trimmed by 6 bases and J by 3 bases, 10 bases remained unmatched. This CDR3 contains 16 residues. The CDR3 region has the DNA TGTGCCAGCAGCTCACTCAGCGGGAGCTTCTACAATGAGCAGTTCTTC. Its translation is CASSSLSGSFYNEQFF.

V and J are TRBV4-1 and TRBJ2-1; D may be TRBD2 (5 bases). CDR1 is MGHRA and CDR2 is YSYEKL in the germline V gene. V was clipped by 3 bases and J by 7 bases, with 16 bases between them. The CDR3 has 15 amino acids. CDR3 coding DNA: TGCGCCAGCAGCCAGGCCGGACTCCTGGGAAATGAGCAGTTCTTC. Encoded protein: CASSQAGLLGNEQFF.

CDR3 nucleotides: TGTGCCAGCACCTTATTCCGGCAGAATAGCAATCAGCCCCAGCATTTT. Amino acids: CASTLFRQNSNQPQHF. The chain combines TRBV28 with TRBJ1-5; unclear D gene. Germline values: CDR1 MDHEN, CDR2 SYDVKM. The CDR3 is 16 amino acids. V lost 7 bases and J lost 0, with 16 bases in between.